This passage covers 25 T cell receptor beta chains from one sample sequenced in a study of T cells in Graves' hyperthyroidism and ophthalmopathy. Amplified regions were TCR beta CDR3 sequences from RNA transcripts. First-round RT-PCR targeting the TCR CDR3 was performed with the HTBI primer set. From the multiplex PCR reads, TCRdb called clonotypes with MiXCR, one entry per CDR3 protein. This table has some 620,000 distinct CDR3 sequences, under 20% appearing once. The specimen was blood. These receptors all come from a woman under 40 with Graves' hyperthyroidism.

The table lists this clonotype with many counts. V is TRBV12-3 or TRBV12-4 and J is TRBJ2-1; D is unclear. V was cut by 5 bases and J by 0 bases, with 11 bases left in between. This CDR3 contains 15 residues. CDR3 protein: CASSTPKSSYNEQFF. CDR3 in DNA: TGTGCCAGCAGTACCCCTAAGAGCTCCTACAATGAGCAGTTCTTC.

This clonotype has a handful of counts. At one end the junction does not follow the germline gene, possibly because of a read error. The rearrangement joins TRBV7-7 to TRBJ1-2; no reliable D call. This CDR3 is 13 amino acids long. CDR1 and CDR2 (germline): SSHAT, FNYEAQ (reference sequence). CDR3 coding DNA: TGTGCTAGCAGCTTAGCTTCCAGATATGGCTACACCTTC. This sequence encodes CASSLASRYGYTF.

The gene calls are TRBV19 and TRBJ1-1, with a tentative D call TRBD1 (5 bases). With 3 bases removed from V and 5 bases from J, the gap between germline ends came to 16 bases. The CDR3 is 15 amino acids. Looked up from germline, CDR1 is LNHDA and CDR2 is SQIVND (reference sequence). DNA for the CDR3: TGTGCCAGTAGTATCTTAGTGGCTGGGGCAACTGAAGCTTTCTTT. Its protein is CASSILVAGATEAFF.

This chain joins TRBV11-1 and TRBJ2-6; unclear D gene. Trimming took 6 bases from V and 1 from J, leaving 7 bases between them. The CDR3 length is 14 residues. Germline CDR1 SGHAT, CDR2 FQDESV (reference sequence). This CDR3 is CASRGSSGANVLTF. CDR3 nucleotide sequence: TGTGCCAGCAGGGGTTCTTCTGGGGCCAACGTCCTGACTTTC.

There are a few counts of this clonotype. The chain couples TRBV20-1 to TRBJ2-1; 12 nucleotides agree with TRBD1. Germline V gene data show CDR1 as DFQATT and CDR2 as SNEGSKA (reference sequence). J lost 3 bases, V lost 0 bases, and 21 bases had no gene match. The CDR3 is made up of 22 amino acids. CDR3 sequence reads: CSAREARPGQGAAGTLYNEQFF. The DNA for the CDR3 is TGCAGTGCTAGAGAGGCCCGACCGGGACAGGGGGCAGCGGGAACTCTCTACAATGAGCAGTTCTTC.

Concerning this clonotype itself: A read error may produce the germline difference seen at one junction end. CDR3 amino acids: CSVGWGGNTIYF. For the CDR3, the DNA is TGCAGCGTTGGTTGGGGAGGAAATACCATATATTTT. The J gene is TRBJ1-3, the V gene TRBV29-1; D is unresolved. In germline, CDR1 is SQVTM, CDR2 ANQGSEA. The CDR3 has 12 amino acids.

A word on this clonotype: A much more abundant neighbour one base away suggests this may be a read error. The CDR3 protein is CACSLRQGNGYTF. In DNA, the CDR3 is TGTGCCTGCAGTTTACGACAGGGAAATGGCTACACCTTC. This chain uses TRBV28 with TRBJ1-2, with 7 nucleotides matching TRBD1. Germline CDR1 reads MDHEN; CDR2 reads SYDVKM. The CDR3 runs to 13 residues.

The rearrangement links TRBV28 to TRBJ2-3; 11 positions match TRBD2. The CDR3 has 18 amino acids. The germline V gene has CDR1 MDHEN and CDR2 SYDVKM. In DNA form, the CDR3 reads TGTGTCGGCAGTTTAATCACGGTAGCGGGAGGGAGGACAGATACGCAGTATTTT. Protein sequence: CVGSLITVAGGRTDTQYF.

In nucleotides, the CDR3 is TGTGCCATCAGGGCCTCTAGCGGGAGGGCCGCGGAGGAGCAGTTCTTC. It is translated as CAIRASSGRAAEEQFF. This chain connects TRBV10-3 to TRBJ2-1; 12 bases line up with TRBD2. After removal of 6 bases from V and 10 bases from J, the junction contained 13 bases not matched to a gene. Per germline, CDR1 ENHRY and CDR2 SYGVKD. The CDR3 is 16 amino acids.

This clonotype was observed a handful of times. A clone one base away is much larger, so this may be a read error. The chain has TRBV6-1 and TRBJ2-1; tentatively, D is TRBD1 (6 bases). The CDR3 is made up of 14 amino acids. Germline assignment: CDR1 MNHNS and CDR2 SASEGT. V gave up 6 bases and J gave up 0 bases, with 9 bases separating them. The DNA for the CDR3 is TGTGCCAGCAGCGACAGGTTCTCCTACAATGAGCAGTTCTTC. Protein sequence: CASSDRFSYNEQFF.

This clonotype was picked up a small number of times. CDR3 nucleotide sequence: TGCAGTGCTAGAGAGGGAGGACGCGGCACCATATATTTT. Its protein is CSAREGGRGTIYF. V and J are TRBV20-1 and TRBJ1-3; D is ambiguous. In germline, CDR1 is DFQATT, CDR2 SNEGSKA (reference sequence). This CDR3 contains 13 residues. V was trimmed by 0 bases and J by 9 bases, leaving 12 bases between them.

This clonotype was detected only a few times. V gene TRBV29-1 combines with J gene TRBJ2-3, with 11 bases identical to TRBD2. J lost 1 base, V lost 4 bases, and 7 bases had no gene match. Germline assignment: CDR1 SQVTM and CDR2 ANQGSEA. There are 16 residues in the CDR3. The CDR3 nucleotides read TGCAGCGTTGTAGGTAGCGGGAGGGACCGCACAGATACGCAGTATTTT. Translating gives CSVVGSGRDRTDTQYF.

The genes are TRBV5-5 and TRBJ2-7; 9 positions agree with TRBD1. The V gene end was trimmed by 6 bases and the J gene end by 5 bases; junction bases not matched to a gene: 6. The germline V gene encodes CDR1 SGHKS and CDR2 YYEKEE (reference sequence). CDR3 size: 13 residues. CDR3 residues: CASTTRDRDEQYF. CDR3 nucleotides: TGTGCCAGCACCACCCGGGACAGGGACGAGCAGTACTTC.

The V gene is TRBV7-8, the J gene TRBJ1-3; 9 bases are a match to TRBD1. Germline V gene data show CDR1 as SGHVS and CDR2 as FQNEAQ. The CDR3 has 16 amino acids. Trimming at V came to 5 bases and at J to 1 base, leaving 6 bases not matched to a gene. The CDR3 DNA reads TGTGCCAGCAGCCCCGGGACAGGGACGTCTGGAAACACCATATATTTT. Residues: CASSPGTGTSGNTIYF.

The chain uses TRBV12-5 and TRBJ2-3, with 9 bases fitting TRBD2. The CDR3 consists of 16 residues. The germline V gene has CDR1 LGHNT and CDR2 FRNRAP. V lost 0 bases, J lost 2 bases, and 3 bases stayed unmatched. CDR3 bases: TGTGCTAGTGGTTTGGTTACTAGCGGGTACACAGATACGCAGTATTTT. It is translated as CASGLVTSGYTDTQYF.

In this sample, this clonotype turned up a few times. The chain is built from TRBV6-1 and TRBJ2-7; 8 nucleotides match TRBD1. The CDR3 runs to 15 residues. Germline V gene lookup returns CDR1 MNHNS and CDR2 SASEGT. The V and J ends lost 6 bases and 5 bases, in that order; junction bases with no gene match: 12. The DNA of the CDR3 is TGTGCCAGCAGCACAGGACAGGGAATCGCCCACGAGCAGTACTTC. Amino acid sequence: CASSTGQGIAHEQYF.

This clonotype was counted between two and nine times. V usage is TRBV6-6 and J usage is TRBJ2-3; 9 bases are shared with TRBD1. In germline, CDR1 is MNHNY, CDR2 SVGAGI (reference sequence). The V segment lost 0 bases and the J segment 6 bases; nucleotides outside the gene matches: 4. The CDR3 is 15 residues long. CDR3 DNA: TGTGCCAGCAGTTACTCAGGACAGGGGATCGATACGCAGTATTTT. Translating gives CASSYSGQGIDTQYF.

Comments on this clonotype: A much larger clonotype is one base distant, so this may be a read error. The V and J genes are TRBV7-3 and TRBJ2-7; 9 positions match TRBD1. This CDR3 is built from 15 residues. Germline assignment: CDR1 SGHTA and CDR2 FQGTGA. CDR3 loop: CASSQGDRAPYGQYF. The CDR3 DNA follows: TGTGCCAGCAGCCAAGGGGACAGGGCCCCCTACGGGCAGTACTTC. Variable domain in full (rest from reference TRBV7-3 and TRBJ2-7): GAGVSQTPSNKVTEKGKYVELRCDPISGHTALYWYRQSLGQGPEFLIYFQGTGAADDSGLPNDRFFAVRPEGSVSTLKIQRTERGDSAVYLCASSQGDRAPYGQYFGPGTRLTVT.

In this sample, this clonotype turned up many times. The genes are TRBV6-1 and TRBJ2-5, with 11 nucleotides matching TRBD2. The length of the CDR3 is 18 residues. Germline lookup yields CDR1 MNHNS and CDR2 SASEGT. V shed 3 bases and J 0 bases; nucleotides not matched to a gene: 9. The CDR3 nucleotides read TGTGCCAGCAGTGACCCCTTAGGGACTAGCGGCCACCAAGAGACCCAGTACTTC. It encodes CASSDPLGTSGHQETQYF.

This clonotype was recorded at least ten times. CDR3 sequence (DNA): TGTGCCAGCAGCTGGGGGGGGAGGGGAGGCACCGGGGAGCTGTTTTTT. This codes for CASSWGGRGGTGELFF. This chain links TRBV28 with TRBJ2-2, with 7 bases lining up with TRBD2. V dropped 6 bases and J dropped 4; count of bases not matched to a gene: 11. The germline CDR1 and CDR2 sequences are MDHEN and SYDVKM. The CDR3 length is 16 residues.

This clonotype has at least ten counts. The V gene is TRBV20-1, the J gene TRBJ1-2; D gene uncertain. Per the germline V gene, CDR1 is DFQATT and CDR2 is SNEGSKA (reference sequence). V was cut by 6 bases and J by 7 bases, with 21 bases left in between. The CDR3 extends over 14 amino acids. The CDR3 DNA sequence: TGCAGTGCGTCCCCCTGGCAGATCCGGGGTGGCTACACCTTC. It specifies CSASPWQIRGGYTF.

This clonotype was picked up a small number of times. J is TRBJ2-5 and V is TRBV3-1; 16 positions agree with TRBD2. The germline V gene encodes CDR1 LGHDT and CDR2 YNNKEL (reference sequence). The CDR3 spans 20 residues. Trimming at V came to 4 bases and at J to 5 bases, leaving 16 bases not matched to a gene. CDR3 DNA: TGTGCCAGCAGCCCCCGAGCCGGGACTAGCGGGAGGGCTATAACGGAGACCCAGTACTTC. Translation: CASSPRAGTSGRAITETQYF.

This clonotype was found a few times. The chain carries TRBV4-3 and TRBJ1-2, with D unclear. This CDR3 is built from 16 residues. Germline V gene data show CDR1 as LGHNA and CDR2 as YSLEER. V lost 4 bases and J lost 0, with 15 bases in between. CDR3 protein: CASSRDLVGANYGYTF. The CDR3 nucleotides read TGCGCCAGCAGCCGAGACCTAGTAGGCGCTAACTATGGCTACACCTTC.

The chain has TRBV5-1 and TRBJ2-5, with a weak D call TRBD2 (5 bases). This CDR3 contains 15 residues. CDR1 SGHRS and CDR2 YFSETQ come from the germline V gene. V shed 2 bases and J shed 3 bases, with 14 bases lying between them. The CDR3 bases are TGCGCCAGCAGCTTACGTACTAGATCGGAAGAGACCCAGTACTTC. It encodes CASSLRTRSEETQYF.

This clonotype showed up just a few times. The chain combines TRBV9 with TRBJ2-2; 13 bases are a match to TRBD2. With 3 bases clipped from V and 8 bases from J, the junction kept 7 bases outside the gene matches. CDR1 is SGDLS and CDR2 is YYNGEE in the germline V gene. The CDR3 has 16 amino acids. The chain's CDR3 is CASSGRTSGSSGELFF. The CDR3 nucleotides are TGTGCCAGCAGCGGCAGGACTAGCGGGAGTTCTGGGGAGCTGTTTTTT.